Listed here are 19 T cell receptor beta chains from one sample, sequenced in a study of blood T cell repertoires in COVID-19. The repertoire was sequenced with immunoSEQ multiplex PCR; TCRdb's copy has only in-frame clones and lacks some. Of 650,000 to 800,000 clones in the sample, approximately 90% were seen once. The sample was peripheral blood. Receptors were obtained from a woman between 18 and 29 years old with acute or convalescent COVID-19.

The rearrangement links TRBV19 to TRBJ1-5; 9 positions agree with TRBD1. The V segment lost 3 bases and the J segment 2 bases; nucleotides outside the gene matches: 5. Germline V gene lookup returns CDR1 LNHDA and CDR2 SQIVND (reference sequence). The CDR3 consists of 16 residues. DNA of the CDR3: TGTGCCAGTAGTATGACGGACAGGGGCGGCAATCAGCCCCAGCATTTT. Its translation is CASSMTDRGGNQPQHF.

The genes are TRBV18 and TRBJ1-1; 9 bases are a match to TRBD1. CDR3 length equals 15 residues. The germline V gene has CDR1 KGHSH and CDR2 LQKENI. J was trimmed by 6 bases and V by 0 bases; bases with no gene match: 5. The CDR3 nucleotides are TGTGCCAGCTCACCACCACAGGGGGCAAGGGCTGAAGCTTTCTTT. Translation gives CASSPPQGARAEAFF.

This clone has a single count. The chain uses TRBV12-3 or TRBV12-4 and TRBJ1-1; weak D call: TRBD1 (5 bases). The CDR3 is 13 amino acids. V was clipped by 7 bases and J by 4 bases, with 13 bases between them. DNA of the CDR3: TGTGCCAGCAATCTTGGGGCTCTCACTGAAGCTTTCTTT. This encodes CASNLGALTEAFF.

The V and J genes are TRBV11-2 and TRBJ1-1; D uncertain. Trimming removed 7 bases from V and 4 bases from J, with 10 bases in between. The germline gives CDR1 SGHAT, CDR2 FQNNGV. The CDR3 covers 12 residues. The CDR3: CASTDFGTEAFF. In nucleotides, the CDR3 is TGTGCCAGCACCGACTTCGGCACTGAAGCTTTCTTT.

The DNA of the CDR3 is TGCGCCAGCAGCCAAGGGGACTGGGAGTTCTTC. Amino acids: CASSQGDWEFF. The chain recombines TRBV4-1 with TRBJ2-1; D perhaps matches TRBD2 (6 bases). This CDR3 region has 11 residues. Trimming took 1 base from V and 14 from J, leaving 9 bases between them. The germline V gene has CDR1 MGHRA and CDR2 YSYEKL.

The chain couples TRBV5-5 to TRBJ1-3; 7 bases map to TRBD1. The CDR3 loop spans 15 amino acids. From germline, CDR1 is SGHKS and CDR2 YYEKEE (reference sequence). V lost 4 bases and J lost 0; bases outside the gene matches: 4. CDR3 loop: CASSPQGTSGNTIYF. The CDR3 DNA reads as TGTGCCAGCAGCCCACAGGGGACCTCTGGAAACACCATATATTTT.

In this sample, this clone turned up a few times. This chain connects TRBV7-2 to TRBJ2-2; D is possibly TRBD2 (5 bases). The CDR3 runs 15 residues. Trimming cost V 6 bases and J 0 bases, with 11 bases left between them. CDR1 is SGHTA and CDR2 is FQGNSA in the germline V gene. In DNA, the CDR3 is TGTGCCAGCAGTCGGGGAAGGACGAACACCGGGGAGCTGTTTTTT. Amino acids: CASSRGRTNTGELFF.

This CDR3 is CASSMSRGAGSQPQHF. In DNA form, the CDR3 reads TGTGCCAGTAGTATGTCCCGGGGGGCTGGTAGTCAGCCCCAGCATTTT. This chain connects TRBV19 to TRBJ1-5; tentative D call: TRBD1 (6 bases). Trimming stripped 3 bases from V and 6 bases from J, with 18 bases between. Germline V gene data show CDR1 as LNHDA and CDR2 as SQIVND (reference sequence). The CDR3 covers 16 residues.

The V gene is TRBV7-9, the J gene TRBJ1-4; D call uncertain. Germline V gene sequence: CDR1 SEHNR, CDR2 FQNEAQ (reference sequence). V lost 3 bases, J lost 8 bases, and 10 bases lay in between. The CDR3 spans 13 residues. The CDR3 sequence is CASSLQPREKLFF. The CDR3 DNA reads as TGTGCCAGCAGCTTGCAGCCGAGGGAAAAACTGTTTTTT.

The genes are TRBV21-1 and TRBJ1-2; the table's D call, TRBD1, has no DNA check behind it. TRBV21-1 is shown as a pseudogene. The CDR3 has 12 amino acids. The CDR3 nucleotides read TGTGCCAGCCCGACAATTAACTATGGCTACACCTTC. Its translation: CASPTINYGYTF.

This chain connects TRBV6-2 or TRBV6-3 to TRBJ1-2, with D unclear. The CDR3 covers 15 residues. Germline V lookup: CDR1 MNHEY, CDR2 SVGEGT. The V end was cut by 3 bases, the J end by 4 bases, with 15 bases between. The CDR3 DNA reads TGTGCCAGCAGTTATCGGCCAGGAACCCCCTATGGCTACACCTTC. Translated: CASSYRPGTPYGYTF.

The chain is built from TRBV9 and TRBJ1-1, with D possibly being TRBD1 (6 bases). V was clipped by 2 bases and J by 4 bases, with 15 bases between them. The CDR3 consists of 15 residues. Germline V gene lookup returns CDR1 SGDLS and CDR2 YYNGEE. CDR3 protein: CASSVGGARGTEAFF. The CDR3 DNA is TGTGCCAGCAGCGTCGGGGGGGCCCGGGGCACTGAAGCTTTCTTT.

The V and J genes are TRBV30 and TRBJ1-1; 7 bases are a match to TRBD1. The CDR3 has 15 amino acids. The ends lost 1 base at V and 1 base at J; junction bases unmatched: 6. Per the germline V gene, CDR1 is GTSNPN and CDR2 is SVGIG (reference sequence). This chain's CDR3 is CAWSGYYRGNTEAFF. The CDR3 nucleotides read TGTGCCTGGAGTGGCTACTACAGGGGGAACACTGAAGCTTTCTTT. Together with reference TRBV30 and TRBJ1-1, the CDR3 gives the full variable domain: SQTIHQWPATLVQPVGSPLSLECTVEGTSNPNLYWYRQAAGRGLQLLFYSVGIGQISSEVPQNLSASRPQDRQFILSSKKLLLSDSGFYLCAWSGYYRGNTEAFFGQGTRLTVV.

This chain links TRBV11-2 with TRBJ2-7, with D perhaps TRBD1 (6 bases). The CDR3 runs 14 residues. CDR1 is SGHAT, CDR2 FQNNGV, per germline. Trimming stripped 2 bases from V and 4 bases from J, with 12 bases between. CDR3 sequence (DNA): TGTGCCAGCAGCTTATTCGGCAGGGGATACGAGCAGTACTTC. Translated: CASSLFGRGYEQYF.

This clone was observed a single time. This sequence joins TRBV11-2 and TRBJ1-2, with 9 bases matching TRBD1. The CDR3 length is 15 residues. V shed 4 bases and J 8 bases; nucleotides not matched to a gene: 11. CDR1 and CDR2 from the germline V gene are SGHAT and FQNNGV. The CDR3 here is CASSSNRGRVDGYTF. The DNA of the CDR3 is TGTGCCAGCAGCTCAAACAGGGGGCGAGTTGACGGCTACACCTTC.

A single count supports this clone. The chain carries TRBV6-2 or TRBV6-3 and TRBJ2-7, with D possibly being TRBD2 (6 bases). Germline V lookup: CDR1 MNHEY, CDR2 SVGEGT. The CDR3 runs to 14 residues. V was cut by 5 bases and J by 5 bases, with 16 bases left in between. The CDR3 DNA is TGTGCCAGCAGTCTGCCGGGACTTTTAAACGAGCAGTACTTC. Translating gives CASSLPGLLNEQYF.

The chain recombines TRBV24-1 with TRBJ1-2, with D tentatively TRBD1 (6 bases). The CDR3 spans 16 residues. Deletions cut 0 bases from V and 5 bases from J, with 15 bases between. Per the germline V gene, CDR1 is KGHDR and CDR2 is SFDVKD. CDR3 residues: CATSDLGGDGDYGYTF. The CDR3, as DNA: TGTGCCACCAGTGATTTGGGGGGCGATGGGGATTATGGCTACACCTTC.

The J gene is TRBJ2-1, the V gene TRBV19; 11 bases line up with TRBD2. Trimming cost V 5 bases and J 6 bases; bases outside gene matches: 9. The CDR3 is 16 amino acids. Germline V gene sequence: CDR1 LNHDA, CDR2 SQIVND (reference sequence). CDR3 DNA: TGTGCCAGTAGTCTGAAGACTAGCGGGGCCCCCAATGAGCAGTTCTTC. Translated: CASSLKTSGAPNEQFF.

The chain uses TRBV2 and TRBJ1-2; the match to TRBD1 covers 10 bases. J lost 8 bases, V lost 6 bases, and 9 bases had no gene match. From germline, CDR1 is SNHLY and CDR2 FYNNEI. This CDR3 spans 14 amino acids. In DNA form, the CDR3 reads TGTGCCAGCAGGTTATTCGGGACAGGGGAAGGCTACACCTTC. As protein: CASRLFGTGEGYTF.